This T cell receptor beta chain was retrieved from a study of T cell changes during pregnancy in multiple sclerosis. The repertoire was sequenced with immunoSEQ multiplex PCR; TCRdb's copy has only in-frame clones and lacks some. The data show 50,000 to 60,000 clones, around 93% seen once. This CDR3 is 18 amino acids long. Germline V CDR1 and CDR2: SGHVS, FQNEAQ. Trimming at V came to 3 bases and at J to 5 bases, leaving 6 bases not matched to a gene. The sample here was CD4+ T cells from peripheral blood mononuclear cells, taken in the first trimester of pregnancy. The sequence came from a female donor with multiple sclerosis, enrolled in a pregnancy study. The chain employs TRBV7-8 and TRBJ2-2, with 16 bases that match TRBD2. The CDR3 loop reads CASSFGTSGGGRTGELFF. In nucleotides, the CDR3 is TGTGCCAGCAGCTTTGGGACTAGCGGGGGGGGAAGAACCGGGGAGCTGTTTTTT.